This note documents a single T cell receptor (beta chain) sequence. TCRbeta library construction was performed incorporating unique molecular identifiers. TCRdb reprocessed the PCR reads via MiXCR and lists one record per CDR3 protein. The sample shows fewer than 450,000 distinct CDR3 sequences, roughly 17% of them seen only once. The data were obtained in a study of T-cell reconstitution after alpha-beta-depleted transplantation in children. This CDR3 contains 15 residues. The germline V and J ends were trimmed by 3 bases and 2 bases, with 12 bases remaining between them. This receptor was taken from a male patient aged 2 to 10 who had a stem cell transplant for acute lymphoblastic leukemia, so the T cells may come from the graft donor. The chain recombines TRBV12-3 or TRBV12-4 with TRBJ2-3; D possibly corresponds to TRBD1 (6 bases). The source material was PBMCs, mostly from graft donor cells, sampled 360 days after TCRalphabeta/CD19-depleted stem cell transplant. This CDR3 reads CASSFTGFDTDTQYF. CDR3 coding DNA: TGTGCCAGCAGTTTTACAGGGTTCGACACAGATACGCAGTATTTT.